This T cell receptor beta chain is drawn from a study of human T cells and chemical hapten exposure. On the study more broadly: Variation in per-sample TCR yields came mainly from small pooled library volume differences. Study-level findings and limits: DPC sensitization produced no change in TCRs with frequency above 1 in 1000.

V lost 3 bases and J lost 10, with 11 bases in between. The CDR3 is made up of 12 amino acids. Germline V gene data show CDR1 as SGHNT and CDR2 as YYREEE (reference sequence). Unique molecular identifiers were affixed to discrete cDNA molecules within the library. In the original workflow: Sample TCR counts, which ranged from roughly 23,224 to 750,000, had a median of 95,638. TCRdb used MiXCR to reprocess the 5' RACE reads, holding one entry per CDR3 protein. These V and J calls rely on TCRdb rather than the paper's analysis. In the table there are approximately 150,000 distinct CDR3 sequences, about 4% of which are singletons. The authors' total RNA extraction used unfractionated whole blood. This clonotype was detected many times. The antigen remains undetermined.

The TCR was taken from a female donor in good health. The V gene is TRBV5-4, the J gene TRBJ2-1, with D unresolved. The CDR3 sequence is CASSSMTGEQFF. The CDR3 nucleotides are TGTGCCAGCAGCTCAATGACCGGGGAGCAGTTCTTC.